The 12 T cell receptor beta chains in this list originate from one sample, sequenced in a study of blood T cells in healthy people across ages. Together with a sample-barcoded 5' primer, a J-beta primer mix was included in a second PCR lasting about 7 to 11 cycles. One entry per CDR3 protein results from TCRdb running MiXCR on the 5' RACE reads. This sample carries approximately 1.5 million distinct CDR3 sequences, around 36% of them seen once, and the ten largest clones take around 11%. The sample taken for sequencing was blood. The receptors originated from a woman in her 30s in good health.

This clonotype occurred a few times. The gene calls are TRBV27 and TRBJ2-7, with 7 bases that match TRBD2. Germline values: CDR1 MNHEY, CDR2 SMNVEV (reference sequence). Trimming removed 5 bases from V and 3 bases from J; junction bases left unmatched: 10. The CDR3 loop spans 15 amino acids. CDR3 DNA: TGTGCCAGCAGTCCTCGGACTCGGGGGGTCTACGAGCAGTACTTC. Translated: CASSPRTRGVYEQYF.

V gene TRBV5-1 combines with J gene TRBJ2-5; TRBD2 matches at 7 bases. The trim removed 1 base at V and 5 bases at J, leaving 8 bases unmatched. CDR3 length equals 15 residues. Germline V lookup: CDR1 SGHRS, CDR2 YFSETQ. CDR3 sequence (DNA): TGCGCCAGCAGCTTGCGTGGACTAGGGTTGGAGACCCAGTACTTC. Amino acids: CASSLRGLGLETQYF.

This clonotype appeared a few times. The V gene is TRBV7-6, the J gene TRBJ1-1, with D perhaps TRBD1 (5 bases). The germline gives CDR1 SGHVS, CDR2 FNYEAQ. The CDR3 sequence is 14 residues long. The ends were cut back, 5 bases at V and 1 base at J, with 11 bases in the middle. CDR3 protein: CASSPGRGNTEAFF. CDR3 DNA: TGTGCCAGCAGCCCCGGGAGGGGGAACACTGAAGCTTTCTTT.

This chain connects TRBV27 to TRBJ2-5, with D possibly TRBD2 on 5 matching bases. The CDR3 totals 15 residues. Trimming pared 2 bases from V and 4 bases from J, leaving 14 bases between. From germline, CDR1 is MNHEY and CDR2 SMNVEV (reference sequence). The CDR3 here is CASSLGERRRETQYF. For the CDR3, the DNA is TGTGCCAGCAGTTTAGGGGAGAGGAGACGAGAGACCCAGTACTTC.

This clonotype was found a few times. The chain recombines TRBV15 with TRBJ1-1; D possibly corresponds to TRBD1 (6 bases). Germline V CDR1 and CDR2: LNHNV, YYDKDF (reference sequence). V was cut by 8 bases and J by 1 base, with 11 bases left in between. CDR3 length: 13 residues. CDR3 DNA: TGTGCCACCGGGGGCGGCCCGAACACTGAAGCTTTCTTT. This codes for CATGGGPNTEAFF. Combining the CDR3 with reference TRBV15 and TRBJ1-1 gives the whole variable domain DAMVIQNPRYQVTQFGKPVTLSCSQTLNHNVMYWYQQKSSQAPKLLFHYYDKDFNNEADTPDNFQSRRPNTSFCFLDIRSPGLGDTAMYLCATGGGPNTEAFFGQGTRLTVV.

The chain uses TRBV20-1 and TRBJ2-1, with 12 bases fitting TRBD2. CDR1 and CDR2 from the germline V gene are DFQATT and SNEGSKA (reference sequence). The CDR3 has 13 amino acids. After removal of 7 bases from V and 8 bases from J, the junction contained 6 bases not matched to a gene. The CDR3 bases are TGCAGTGTCCCGGGACTAGCGGGCCATGAGCAGTTCTTC. Encoded protein: CSVPGLAGHEQFF.

The V call is TRBV2, the J call TRBJ2-1, with unresolved D. Trimming shortened V by 8 bases and J by 10 bases, and 12 bases separated the two germline ends. The CDR3 length is 11 residues. Germline CDR1 and CDR2: SNHLY and FYNNEI. The CDR3 DNA follows: TGTGCCAGCGCCGGGTCTCGCGAGCAGTTCTTC. It yields the protein CASAGSREQFF.

The chain employs TRBV20-1 and TRBJ2-5; D is undetermined. There are 12 residues in the CDR3. V was trimmed by 5 bases and J by 0 bases, leaving 7 bases between them. Germline V gene sequence: CDR1 DFQATT, CDR2 SNEGSKA (reference sequence). The CDR3 DNA reads as TGCAGTGCTGTTGGGAACCAAGAGACCCAGTACTTC. As protein: CSAVGNQETQYF.

The chain uses TRBV5-1 and TRBJ2-1; the match to TRBD1 covers 8 bases. The CDR3 loop spans 15 amino acids. V shed 4 bases and J 6 bases; nucleotides not matched to a gene: 9. Germline assignment: CDR1 SGHRS and CDR2 YFSETQ. The CDR3 DNA reads TGCGCCAGCAGCCCCGATGGACAGGGCTGCAATGAGCAGTTCTTC. Translated, it gives CASSPDGQGCNEQFF.

The chain is built from TRBV3-1 and TRBJ2-7, with D possibly TRBD2 on 6 matching bases. Trimming left V 2 bases short and J 3 bases short, with 11 bases between. The CDR3 sequence is 14 residues long. The germline V gene has CDR1 LGHDT and CDR2 YNNKEL (reference sequence). CDR3 in DNA: TGTGCCAGCAGCCAACTAGCGCTTGTCTACGAGCAGTACTTC. Its translation is CASSQLALVYEQYF.

The table lists this clonotype with a few counts. The V and J genes are TRBV11-2 and TRBJ2-4, with 7 bases that match TRBD1. Germline V lookup: CDR1 SGHAT, CDR2 FQNNGV. This CDR3 spans 14 amino acids. Germline trimming cut 4 bases from V and 6 bases from J; bases unmatched to any gene: 6. Here the CDR3 reads CASSSDRVTNIQYF. CDR3 in DNA: TGTGCCAGCAGCTCTGACAGGGTGACAAACATTCAGTACTTC.

This clonotype has just one count. A much larger clone sits a single nucleotide away, making a read error possible. This rearrangement joins TRBV29-1 to TRBJ2-1; maybe TRBD2 (6 bases). Germline-derived CDR1 and CDR2 are SQVTM and ANQGSEA. The CDR3 totals 13 residues. The CDR3 DNA reads TGCAGCGGTAGCGGCCGCTCCCACAATGAGCAGTTCTTC. Translation: CSGSGRSHNEQFF.